Listed below are T cell receptor beta chains from one sample, sequenced in a study of blood T cell repertoires in COVID-19. Produced via immunoSEQ multiplex PCR; TCRdb's table is partial and in-frame only. The sample consists of roughly 140,000 clones, roughly 76% of them appearing once. The specimen sequenced was peripheral blood. The origin of the receptors is a human donor with acute or convalescent COVID-19. The donor label of this sample is uncertain. CDR3s include the opening cysteine and the closing phenylalanine or tryptophan. D genes are given only for firm matches. Size is omitted from some rows. Given values are once, few, many or a class for expanded clones.

V gene	J gene	clone size	D gene	CDR3 DNA	CDR3 protein
TRBV15	TRBJ1-2	-	-	TGTGCCACCAGCAGAGATCTTGGCTACACCTTC	CATSRDLGYTF
TRBV29-1	TRBJ2-3	-	-	TGCAGCGTTCCGTGGGGGGGCGCAGATACGCAGTATTTT	CSVPWGGADTQYF
TRBV28	TRBJ2-3	-	TRBD2	TGTGCCAGCAGTTCCGGGGCTAGCGGGCCTACAGATACGCAGTATTTT	CASSSGASGPTDTQYF
TRBV6-5	TRBJ1-6	-	TRBD1	TGTGCCAGCACCGACAGGGGGGCAAATTCACCCCTCCACTTT	CASTDRGANSPLHF
TRBV5-1	TRBJ2-1	-	-	TGCGCCAGCAGCTTGGCAGGTGACTACAATGAGCAGTTCTTC	CASSLAGDYNEQFF
TRBV4-2	TRBJ2-3	few	-	TGTGCCAGCAGCCAGGGGCGGGACACAGATACGCAGTATTTT	CASSQGRDTDTQYF
TRBV6-5	TRBJ1-5	-	-	TGTGCCAGCAGAGCTTTTCCTAATCAGCCCCAGCATTTT	CASRAFPNQPQHF
TRBV6-2/TRBV6-3	TRBJ1-1	-	-	TGTGCCAGCAGTTACTTAATGAACACTGAAGCTTTCTTT	CASSYLMNTEAFF
TRBV6-5	TRBJ1-3	-	-	TGTGCCAGCAGTTACTCGCAGGAAGGTGGAAACACCATATATTTT	CASSYSQEGGNTIYF
TRBV2	TRBJ1-2	-	TRBD1	TGTGCCAGCAGTGAAGCAGCAGGGGGCTATGGCTACACCTTC	CASSEAAGGYGYTF
TRBV12-5	TRBJ2-1	-	-	TGTGCTAGTGGTCCCCTTGGAGCGAATGAGCAGTTCTTC	CASGPLGANEQFF
TRBV27	TRBJ1-1	-	TRBD1	TGTGCCAGCAGGCTTACGCAGGGGGGAGGTGAAGCTTTCTTT	CASRLTQGGGEAFF
TRBV5-4	TRBJ2-7	few	TRBD1	TGTGCCAGCAGCTTGATGGGACAGGGGGCCTCCGAGCAGTACTTC	CASSLMGQGASEQYF
TRBV7-9	TRBJ2-3	once	-	TGTGCCAGCAGCTTCCTCCTAGTCCCTGATACGCAGTATTTT	CASSFLLVPDTQYF
TRBV7-9	TRBJ2-5	-	TRBD1	TGTGCCAGCAGCTTAGCGCAGGGACAGGAAACAGAGACCCAGTACTTC	CASSLAQGQETETQYF